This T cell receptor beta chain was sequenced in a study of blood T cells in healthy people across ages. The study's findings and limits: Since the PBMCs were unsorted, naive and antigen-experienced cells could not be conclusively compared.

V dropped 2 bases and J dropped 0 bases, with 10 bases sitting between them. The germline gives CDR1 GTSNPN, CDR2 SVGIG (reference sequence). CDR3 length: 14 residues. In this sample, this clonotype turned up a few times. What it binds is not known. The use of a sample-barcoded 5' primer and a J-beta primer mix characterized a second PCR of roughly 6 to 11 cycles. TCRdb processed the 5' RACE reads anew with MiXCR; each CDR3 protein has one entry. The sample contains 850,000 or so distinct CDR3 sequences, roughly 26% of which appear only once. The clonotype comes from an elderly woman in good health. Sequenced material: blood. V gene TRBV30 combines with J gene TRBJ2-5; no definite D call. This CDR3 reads CAWSHSLYQETQYF. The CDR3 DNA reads TGTGCCTGGAGTCATAGCTTGTACCAAGAGACCCAGTACTTC.